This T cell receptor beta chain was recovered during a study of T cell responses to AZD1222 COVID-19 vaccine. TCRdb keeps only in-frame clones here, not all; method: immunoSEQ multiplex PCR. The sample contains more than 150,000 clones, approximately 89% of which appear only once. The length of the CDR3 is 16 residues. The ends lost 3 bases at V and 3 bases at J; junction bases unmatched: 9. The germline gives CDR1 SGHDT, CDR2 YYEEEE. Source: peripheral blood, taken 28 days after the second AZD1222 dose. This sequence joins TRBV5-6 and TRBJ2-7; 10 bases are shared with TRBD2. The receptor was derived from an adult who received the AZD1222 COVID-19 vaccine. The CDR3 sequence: CASSSSGTSVYYEQYF. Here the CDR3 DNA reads TGTGCCAGCAGCTCCTCCGGGACTAGCGTATACTACGAGCAGTACTTC. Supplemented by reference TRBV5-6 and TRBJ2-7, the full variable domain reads DAGVTQSPTHLIKTRGQQVTLRCSPKSGHDTVSWYQQALGQGPQFIFQYYEEEERQRGNFPDRFSGHQFPNYSSELNVNALLLGDSALYLCASSSSGTSVYYEQYFGPGTRLTVT.